This TCR beta chain comes out of a study of T cells in Graves' hyperthyroidism and ophthalmopathy. Trimming pared 2 bases from V and 5 bases from J, leaving 13 bases between. The CDR3 loop spans 14 amino acids. Germline CDR1 LGHDT, CDR2 YNNKEL (reference sequence). This clonotype was picked up a small number of times. Its antigen is unidentified. RNA transcripts gave rise to amplified TCR beta CDR3 regions. First-round RT-PCR with HTBI primers amplified the TCR CDR3 region. TCRdb used MiXCR to reprocess the multiplex PCR reads, holding one entry per CDR3 protein. The table has 300,000 to 350,000 distinct CDR3 sequences, about 20% seen once. General study points: Model-based prediction identified ophthalmopathy a median about 7 months prior to its onset.

Stability of Graves' hyperthyroidism was defined as absent ophthalmopathy progression within 18 months. The TCR was taken from a woman between 45 and 60 years old with Graves' hyperthyroidism. The sequenced sample consisted of blood. The rearrangement links TRBV3-1 to TRBJ2-7, with a possible D match to TRBD1 (5 bases). The CDR3 DNA sequence: TGTGCCAGCAGCCAATCTTGGGCAGGGAACGAGCAGTACTTC. This codes for CASSQSWAGNEQYF.